Below are 4 T cell receptor beta chains sequenced from a single sample in a study of T-cell reconstitution after alpha-beta-depleted transplantation in children. Unique molecular identifiers were built into the TCRbeta library. TCRdb re-called the PCR reads through MiXCR, storing one row per CDR3 protein. Of fewer than 700,000 distinct CDR3 sequences listed, roughly 13% are singletons. Sequencing was performed on PBMCs, mostly from graft donor cells, taken 360 days after TCRalphabeta/CD19-depleted stem cell transplant. All receptors derive from a male patient under 18 who had a stem cell transplant for acute myeloid leukemia, so the T cells may come from the graft donor.

This clonotype was counted at least ten times. The rearrangement links TRBV27 to TRBJ2-1; 7 nucleotides line up with TRBD2. Trimming removed 1 base from V and 5 bases from J; junction bases left unmatched: 2. CDR1 MNHEY and CDR2 SMNVEV come from the germline V gene (reference sequence). CDR3 length equals 14 residues. CDR3 amino acids: CASSLWTSNNEQFF. The CDR3 DNA sequence: TGTGCCAGCAGTTTATGGACTAGTAACAATGAGCAGTTCTTC.

This clonotype was observed a handful of times. V usage is TRBV24-1 and J usage is TRBJ2-1, with D uncertain. The CDR3 sequence is 14 residues long. Germline assignment: CDR1 KGHDR and CDR2 SFDVKD. Between the trimmed V and J ends, which lost 3 bases and 7 bases, there was a span of 12 bases. The CDR3, as DNA: TGTGCCACCAGTGATCCGGGTTACACGAATGAGCAGTTCTTC. The encoded protein is CATSDPGYTNEQFF.

This rearrangement joins TRBV10-3 to TRBJ1-1; D unresolved. The germline V gene has CDR1 ENHRY and CDR2 SYGVKD. This CDR3 comprises 17 residues. V was shortened by 3 bases and J by 1 base, with 18 bases between the two germline ends. As DNA, the CDR3 is TGTGCCATCAGTGACGCATTCGTCGGAGGGTCGAACACTGAAGCTTTCTTT. Residues: CAISDAFVGGSNTEAFF.

In this sample, this clonotype turned up a few times. The chain is built from TRBV24-1 and TRBJ2-2; 8 positions agree with TRBD2. CDR3 length: 17 amino acids. Trimming at V came to 3 bases and at J to 0 bases, leaving 5 bases not matched to a gene. The germline CDR1 and CDR2 sequences are KGHDR and SFDVKD. The CDR3 loop reads CATSDPMGLANTGELFF. The CDR3 coding sequence is TGTGCCACCAGTGATCCGATGGGACTAGCGAACACCGGGGAGCTGTTTTTT.